Below are 12 T cell receptor beta chains sequenced from a single sample in a study of Tregs in tolerant kidney transplant recipients. Produced via immunoSEQ multiplex PCR; TCRdb's table is partial and in-frame only. This listing includes 31,000 or so clones. Source: CD8+ T cells from blood, taken before the transplant. These receptors were obtained from a human donor who received a combined kidney and bone marrow transplant.

About this clone: Read coverage stops 3 residues before the CDR3 terminus; the germline J gene supplies the remainder. V gene TRBV2 combines with J gene TRBJ2-1; D may be TRBD2 (6 bases). Germline CDR1 is SNHLY and CDR2 is FYNNEI. This CDR3 is built from 14 residues. V shed 11 bases and J shed 8 bases, with 22 bases lying between them. The CDR3 is CASFGGDNSDEQFF. The CDR3 bases that were read are TGTGCCTCCTTCGGGGGAGACAATAGCGATGAG.

In regard to this clone: The sequence runs out 3 residues before the end of the CDR3; the remainder is reconstructed from the germline J gene. V is TRBV19 and J is TRBJ2-2; D gene unclear. The CDR3 totals 11 residues. Trimming pared 5 bases from V and 5 bases from J, leaving 3 bases between. Germline CDR1 LNHDA, CDR2 SQIVND (reference sequence). The CDR3: CASSLTGELFF. The DNA read from the CDR3 is TGTGCCAGTAGTCTAACCGGGGAG.

About this clone: The missing CDR3 end, 3 residues past where the read stops, is filled in from the germline J gene. This rearrangement joins TRBV19 to TRBJ1-1; maybe TRBD1 (6 bases). The CDR3 sequence is 13 residues long. V was trimmed by 5 bases and J by 5 bases, leaving 12 bases between them. Germline V gives CDR1 LNHDA, CDR2 SQIVND (reference sequence). The CDR3 loop reads CASSRGGRTEAFF. The CDR3 bases that were read are TGTGCCAGTAGTCGGGGGGGCCGAACTGAA.

Regarding this clone: Read coverage stops 3 residues before the CDR3 terminus; the germline J gene supplies the remainder. This rearrangement joins TRBV4-1 to TRBJ1-1, with D possibly being TRBD1 (5 bases). Trimming took 0 bases from V and 5 from J, leaving 10 bases between them. CDR1 MGHRA and CDR2 YSYEKL come from the germline V gene. CDR3 length: 14 amino acids. CDR3 region: CASSQDMRGTEAFF. Incomplete CDR3 DNA: TGCGCCAGCAGCCAAGATATGAGGGGAACTGAA.

As concerns this clone: Read coverage stops 3 residues before the CDR3 terminus; the germline J gene supplies the remainder. The chain combines TRBV4-2 with TRBJ1-1; maybe TRBD1 (5 bases). The germline V and J ends were trimmed by 1 base and 5 bases, with 11 bases remaining between them. CDR3 length: 14 amino acids. Germline lookup yields CDR1 LGHNA and CDR2 YNFKEQ. The part of the CDR3 DNA that was read is TGTGCCAGCAGCCAAGTGGCGACAGTAACTGAA. Its translation: CASSQVATVTE. The entire CDR3 reads CASSQVATVTEAFF.

Details on this clone: The junction shows a germline mismatch at one end, possibly a read error. The read ends 3 residues before the CDR3 terminus; that terminus is restored from the germline J gene. V is TRBV7-7 and J is TRBJ2-2; the match to TRBD2 covers 13 bases. CDR3 length: 16 amino acids. From germline, CDR1 is SSHAT and CDR2 FNYEAQ (reference sequence). CDR3 residues: CASSLGTSGTSGELFF. The DNA read from the CDR3 is TGTGCTAGCAGCTTAGGGACTAGCGGGACATCCGGGGAG.

On this clone: The read is 3 residues too short to cover the CDR3 end, so that end is filled in from the germline J gene. The genes are TRBV7-8 and TRBJ2-1; possibly TRBD1 for D (6 bases). V dropped 5 bases and J dropped 2 bases, with 22 bases sitting between them. Germline V gives CDR1 SGHVS, CDR2 FQNEAQ. This CDR3 contains 18 residues. CDR3 bases read: TGTGCCAGCAGCACTACTCTGCTGGGGGCCCGGACCTACAATGAG. Its translation is CASSTTLLGARTYNE. The complete CDR3 sequence is CASSTTLLGARTYNEQFF.

Points on this clone: The DNA ends 3 residues before the CDR3 does, and the rest of the CDR3 is filled in from the germline J gene. The chain employs TRBV7-3 and TRBJ2-2, with D possibly TRBD1 on 6 matching bases. In germline, CDR1 is SGHTA, CDR2 FQGTGA. The V end lost 4 bases, the J end lost 5 bases, and 11 bases lay between the germline ends. The CDR3 extends over 14 amino acids. The CDR3 bases that were read are TGTGCCAGCAGCTCCGAACAGGGAACCGGGGAG. It is translated as CASSSEQGTGE. The complete CDR3 sequence is CASSSEQGTGELFF.

Concerning this clone: The sequenced fragment ends 3 residues before the CDR3 boundary, so the rest is inferred from the germline J gene. The rearrangement joins TRBV20-1 to TRBJ1-6, with 8 bases aligning to TRBD1. Germline assignment: CDR1 DFQATT and CDR2 SNEGSKA (reference sequence). The CDR3 has 17 residues. Trimming took 0 bases from V and 6 from J; bases not matched to a gene: 10. CDR3 residues: CSARDLPDRDLNSPLHF. CDR3 bases read: TGCAGTGCTAGAGACCTGCCGGACAGGGACCTTAATTCACCC.

As regards this clone: The sequence runs out 3 residues before the end of the CDR3; the remainder is reconstructed from the germline J gene. This rearrangement joins TRBV29-1 to TRBJ1-2; possible D gene TRBD1, 5 bases. Trimming left V 3 bases short and J 2 bases short, with 10 bases between. Germline loops: CDR1 SQVTM, CDR2 ANQGSEA. The CDR3 loop spans 13 amino acids. CDR3: CSVEFEGNYGYTF. The CDR3 bases that were read are TGCAGCGTTGAGTTTGAGGGGAACTATGGC. Filled out from reference TRBV29-1 and TRBJ1-2, the complete variable domain reads SAVISQKPSRDICQRGTSLTIQCQVDSQVTMMFWYRQQPGQSLTLIATANQGSEATYESGFVIDKFPISRPNLTFSTLTVSNMSPEDSSIYLCSVEFEGNYGYTFGSGTRLTVV.

On this clone itself: The missing CDR3 end, 3 residues past where the read stops, is filled in from the germline J gene. V and J are TRBV2 and TRBJ2-7, with TRBD2 as a possible D gene (6 bases). V shed 7 bases and J shed 3 bases, with 13 bases lying between them. Looked up from germline, CDR1 is SNHLY and CDR2 is FYNNEI. The CDR3 runs 13 residues. The part of the CDR3 DNA that was read is TGTGCCAGCATGGGGACTCCCGACTACGAG. As protein: CASMGTPDYE. The full CDR3 protein reads CASMGTPDYEQYF.

Note on this clone: Read coverage stops 3 residues before the CDR3 terminus; the germline J gene supplies the remainder. The rearrangement uses TRBV12-5 and TRBJ1-4, with 7 bases identical to TRBD1. The germline gives CDR1 LGHNT, CDR2 FRNRAP. Trimming cost V 6 bases and J 8 bases; bases outside gene matches: 9. This CDR3 is 14 amino acids long. The chain's CDR3 is CASGPTGREEKLFF. The CDR3 DNA, read in part, is TGTGCTAGTGGCCCGACAGGGCGAGAGGAAAAA.